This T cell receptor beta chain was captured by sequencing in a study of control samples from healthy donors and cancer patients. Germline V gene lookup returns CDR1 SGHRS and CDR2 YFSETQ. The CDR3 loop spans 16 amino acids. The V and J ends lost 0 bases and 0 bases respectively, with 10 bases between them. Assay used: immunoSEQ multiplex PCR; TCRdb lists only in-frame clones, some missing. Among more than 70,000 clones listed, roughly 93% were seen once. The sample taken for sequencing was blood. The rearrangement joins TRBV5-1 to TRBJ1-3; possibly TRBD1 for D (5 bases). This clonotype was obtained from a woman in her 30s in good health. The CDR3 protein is CASSLVGTDSGNTIYF. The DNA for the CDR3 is TGCGCCAGCAGCTTGGTCGGGACTGACTCTGGAAACACCATATATTTT.